These T cell receptor beta chains were read from a single sample in a study of spatial heterogeneity in lung cancer. In TCRdb, the 5' RACE reads were re-called with MiXCR into one record per CDR3 protein. The table records about 47,000 distinct CDR3 sequences, roughly 7.4% of them present only once. The specimen was PBMCs, collected at follow-up. The receptors were gathered from a female donor with early-stage non-small cell lung cancer. Each CDR3 is given with its conserved first and last residue. The D gene is left open where the match is weak. Clone size is not always given. Where it is, it says once, few, many or a class for expanded clones.

clone_size,d_call,j_call,v_call,cdr3_aa,cdr3_nt
many,TRBD1,TRBJ1-5,TRBV9,CASSEGQTFNQPQHF,TGTGCCAGCAGCGAGGGACAGACCTTCAATCAGCCCCAGCATTTT
many,TRBD1,TRBJ2-7,TRBV14,CASSQGTGAYEQYF,TGTGCCAGCAGCCAGGGGACAGGGGCCTACGAGCAGTACTTC
few,TRBD1,TRBJ1-2,TRBV18,CASSPGTGGLYGYTF,TGTGCCAGCTCACCCGGGACAGGGGGCTTATATGGCTACACCTTC
.,TRBD1,TRBJ2-3,TRBV6-5,CASSPRTGRDTQYF,TGTGCCAGCAGCCCGCGGACAGGGAGGGATACGCAGTATTTT
few,.,TRBJ1-1,TRBV11-2,CASSLGRLTEAFF,TGTGCCAGCAGCTTAGGCCGTCTAACAGAAGCTTTCTTT
many,.,TRBJ1-1,TRBV28,CASSLVATGNTEAFF,TGTGCCAGCAGTTTAGTCGCGACAGGGAACACTGAAGCTTTCTTT
.,TRBD1,TRBJ2-1,TRBV7-3,CASSQGEPYNEQFF,TGTGCCAGCAGCCAGGGGGAACCCTACAATGAGCAGTTCTTC
.,.,TRBJ1-5,TRBV6-6,CASRLSQPQHF,TGTGCCAGCAGGTTATCTCAGCCCCAGCATTTT
few,.,TRBJ1-1,TRBV7-9,CASSLAWLNTEAFF,TGTGCCAGCAGCTTAGCGTGGCTGAACACTGAAGCTTTCTTT
few,TRBD2,TRBJ2-5,TRBV18,CASSGEASGETQYF,TGTGCCAGCTCCGGAGAGGCTAGCGGGGAGACCCAGTACTTC
many,.,TRBJ2-1,TRBV4-3,CASSRIVGSEQFF,TGCGCCAGCAGCCGAATAGTTGGTAGTGAGCAGTTCTTC
.,.,TRBJ2-3,TRBV19,CASSISFSTGTQYF,TGTGCCAGTAGTATATCATTTTCGACGGGTACGCAGTATTTT
many,TRBD1,TRBJ2-5,TRBV5-1,CASSLQGEETQYF,TGCGCCAGCAGCTTGCAGGGGGAAGAGACCCAGTACTTC
many,.,TRBJ1-6,TRBV7-3,CASSLPGSPLHF,TGTGCCAGCAGCTTACCCGGTTCACCCCTCCACTTT
many,.,TRBJ1-1,TRBV10-3,CAISEEDGNTEAFF,TGTGCCATCAGTGAAGAAGACGGCAACACTGAAGCTTTCTTT
many,.,TRBJ2-5,TRBV7-2,CASSPNPGLGSETQYF,TGTGCCAGCAGCCCAAACCCGGGACTGGGGTCAGAGACCCAGTACTTC
many,.,TRBJ1-5,TRBV27,CASGTFYSNQPQHF,TGTGCCAGCGGGACATTTTATAGCAATCAGCCCCAGCATTTT
many,.,TRBJ2-7,TRBV29-1,CSVEDWSGGVPGQYF,TGCAGCGTTGAAGATTGGAGTGGAGGGGTCCCTGGGCAGTACTTC
many,.,TRBJ1-1,TRBV6-5,CASSSKSGLEAFF,TGTGCCAGCAGTTCCAAATCAGGGCTGGAAGCTTTCTTT
many,.,TRBJ2-3,TRBV4-1,CASSHKFGGLSGGADTQYF,TGCGCCAGCAGCCACAAATTCGGGGGACTTTCGGGCGGGGCAGATACGCAGTATTTT
many,.,TRBJ2-2,TRBV6-1,CASSDFVGPTGELFF,TGTGCCAGCAGTGATTTCGTGGGCCCGACCGGGGAGCTGTTTTTT
few,TRBD2,TRBJ2-7,TRBV5-1,CASSLWGTNSYEQYF,TGCGCCAGCAGCTTGTGGGGGACTAACTCCTACGAGCAGTACTTC
few,.,TRBJ1-2,TRBV6-5,CASREAGINYGYTF,TGTGCCAGCAGAGAAGCAGGGATCAACTATGGCTACACCTTC
many,.,TRBJ1-5,TRBV6-2/TRBV6-3,CASSIRSQGGQPQHF,TGTGCCAGCAGTATTCGGAGCCAGGGCGGTCAGCCCCAGCATTTT
many,.,TRBJ1-4,TRBV12-3/TRBV12-4,CASRQIGKLFF,TGTGCCAGCAGGCAAATTGGGAAACTGTTTTTT
many,TRBD2,TRBJ2-1,TRBV7-2,CASSFAGGRNEQFF,TGTGCCAGCAGCTTCGCGGGGGGAAGGAATGAGCAGTTCTTC
many,TRBD1,TRBJ1-6,TRBV25-1,CASSELTGGGSPLHF,TGTGCCAGCAGTGAGTTGACAGGGGGCGGTTCACCCCTCCACTTT
many,TRBD1,TRBJ2-7,TRBV13,CASSPSGTGGYEQYF,TGTGCCAGCAGCCCCTCCGGGACAGGGGGGTACGAGCAGTACTTC
many,.,TRBJ2-4,TRBV6-5,CASSYDSRKNIQYF,TGTGCCAGCAGTTACGACAGTCGCAAAAACATTCAGTACTTC
.,.,TRBJ2-1,TRBV6-5,CASSFGQSSYNGQFF,TGTGCCAGCAGTTTCGGACAGAGCTCCTACAATGGGCAGTTCTTC
many,TRBD2,TRBJ2-7,TRBV12-5,CASGPGTSGRYEQYF,TGTGCTAGTGGACCTGGGACTAGCGGGCGCTACGAGCAGTACTTC
many,.,TRBJ2-3,TRBV11-2,CASSLEEGAGTDTQYF,TGTGCCAGCAGCTTAGAGGAGGGGGCGGGCACAGATACGCAGTATTTT
few,.,TRBJ2-7,TRBV3-1,CASSQEGKEQYF,TGTGCCAGCAGCCAAGAGGGGAAAGAGCAGTACTTC
.,.,TRBJ2-2,TRBV9,CASSFQWPVANTGELFF,TGTGCCAGCAGCTTCCAGTGGCCCGTCGCGAACACCGGGGAGCTGTTTTTT
few,.,TRBJ1-1,TRBV30,CAWSGRGSTEAFF,TGTGCCTGGAGTGGGAGGGGCAGCACTGAAGCTTTCTTT
many,.,TRBJ1-3,TRBV28,CASNTPRYSGNTIYF,TGTGCCAGCAATACACCGAGGTACTCTGGAAACACCATATATTTT